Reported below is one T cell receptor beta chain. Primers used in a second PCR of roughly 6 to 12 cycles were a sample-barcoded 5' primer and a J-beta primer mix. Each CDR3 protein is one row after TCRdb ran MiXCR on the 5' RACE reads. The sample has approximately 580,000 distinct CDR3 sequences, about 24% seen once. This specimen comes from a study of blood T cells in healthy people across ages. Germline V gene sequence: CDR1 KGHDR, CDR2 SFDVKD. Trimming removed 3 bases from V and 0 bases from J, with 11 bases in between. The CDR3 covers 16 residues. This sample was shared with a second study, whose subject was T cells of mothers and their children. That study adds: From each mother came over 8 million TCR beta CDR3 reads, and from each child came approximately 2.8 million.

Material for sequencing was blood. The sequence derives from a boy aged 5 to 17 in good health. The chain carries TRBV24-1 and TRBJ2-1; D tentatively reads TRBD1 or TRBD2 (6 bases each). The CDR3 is CATSDPRGPSYNEQFF. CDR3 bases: TGTGCCACCAGTGATCCTCGGGGGCCCTCCTACAATGAGCAGTTCTTC.